One sample yielded the 10 T cell receptor beta chains listed below, sequenced in a study of blood T cell repertoires in COVID-19. Libraries were prepared by immunoSEQ multiplex PCR; TCRdb keeps only in-frame clonotypes and omits some of them. Of about 100,000 clones in the sample, approximately 69% were seen once. Sequences were obtained from peripheral blood. All receptors derive from an older man with acute or convalescent COVID-19.

The chain links TRBV29-1 to TRBJ2-5; 8 bases fit TRBD1. This CDR3 comprises 12 residues. Germline CDR1 is SQVTM and CDR2 is ANQGSEA. V lost 6 bases and J lost 6; bases outside the gene matches: 6. CDR3 in DNA: TGCAGCGTACGGACAGGGAAACAGACCCAGTACTTC. Translation gives CSVRTGKQTQYF.

The chain carries TRBV27 and TRBJ2-3; TRBD2 matches at 8 bases. The CDR3 spans 15 residues. Trimming took 1 base from V and 4 from J; bases not matched to a gene: 4. The germline V gene has CDR1 MNHEY and CDR2 SMNVEV (reference sequence). CDR3 sequence reads: CASSLFVGRADTQYF. For the CDR3, the DNA is TGTGCCAGCAGTTTATTTGTCGGGAGGGCAGATACGCAGTATTTT.

The chain combines TRBV10-1 with TRBJ2-3; 7 positions agree with TRBD2. Germline CDR1 is WNHNN and CDR2 is SYGVQD (reference sequence). V lost 3 bases to trimming and J lost 7 bases; unmatched junction nucleotides: 10. The CDR3 contains 15 residues. The chain's CDR3 is CASSDFASGGYTQYF. The CDR3 DNA reads as TGCGCCAGCAGTGACTTTGCTAGCGGCGGGTATACGCAGTATTTT.

The chain combines TRBV28 with TRBJ2-3; tentatively, D is TRBD2 (7 bases). This CDR3 contains 14 residues. CDR1 and CDR2 from the germline V gene are MDHEN and SYDVKM. Trimming took 10 bases from V and 2 from J, leaving 16 bases between them. CDR3 residues: CATSEGGDTDTQYF. DNA of the CDR3: TGTGCCACTTCAGAGGGGGGGGACACAGATACGCAGTATTTT.

This clone was found many times. This chain uses TRBV18 with TRBJ2-7, with a tentative D call TRBD1 (6 bases). Germline CDR1 reads KGHSH; CDR2 reads LQKENI. The CDR3 sequence is 13 residues long. Trimming cost V 6 bases and J 6 bases, with 15 bases left between them. The CDR3 sequence: CASSQETGGEQYF. The CDR3 DNA is TGTGCCAGCTCCCAAGAGACAGGAGGCGAGCAGTACTTC.

The chain recombines TRBV5-4 with TRBJ1-4; the match to TRBD1 covers 8 bases. Trimming took 5 bases from V and 2 from J; bases not matched to a gene: 14. CDR1 SGHNT and CDR2 YYREEE come from the germline V gene (reference sequence). This CDR3 region has 18 residues. CDR3 amino acids: CASSPQGARSGTNEKLFF. As DNA, the CDR3 is TGTGCCAGCAGTCCCCAGGGGGCCAGATCTGGTACTAATGAAAAACTGTTTTTT. The entire variable domain, with the rest obtained from reference TRBV5-4 and TRBJ1-4, is as follows: ETGVTQSPTHLIKTRGQQVTLRCSSQSGHNTVSWYQQALGQGPQFIFQYYREEENGRGNFPPRFSGLQFPNYSSELNVNALELDDSALYLCASSPQGARSGTNEKLFFGSGTQLSVL.

This clone was observed a single time. The J gene is TRBJ2-7, the V gene TRBV7-2; 12 positions match TRBD2. From germline, CDR1 is SGHTA and CDR2 FQGNSA. V shed 3 bases and J 5 bases; nucleotides not matched to a gene: 5. The CDR3 covers 15 residues. The CDR3 here is CASSLTSGSFDEQYF. In DNA form, the CDR3 reads TGTGCCAGCAGCTTGACTAGCGGGAGTTTCGACGAGCAGTACTTC.

V gene TRBV4-3 combines with J gene TRBJ2-7; TRBD1 is a possible D gene (6 bases). This CDR3 spans 16 amino acids. V gave up 3 bases and J gave up 2 bases, with 17 bases separating them. The germline gives CDR1 LGHNA, CDR2 YSLEER. The CDR3: CASSQAWDTRTYEQYF. Written as DNA, the CDR3 is TGCGCCAGCAGCCAGGCTTGGGACACGAGAACCTACGAGCAGTACTTC.

Notes on this clone: Distinct nucleotide sequences in the sample also encode this CDR3. V gene TRBV7-9 combines with J gene TRBJ2-6; 8 bases fit TRBD2. Germline CDR1 reads SEHNR; CDR2 reads FQNEAQ (reference sequence). V shed 5 bases, J shed 1 base, and the junction held 10 bases outside the gene matches. The CDR3 loop spans 18 amino acids. The CDR3 loop reads CASSPGRGVSSGANVLTF. The CDR3 nucleotides are TGTGCCAGCAGCCCGGGGCGGGGGGTCTCTTCTGGGGCCAACGTCCTGACTTTC.

This chain uses TRBV7-8 with TRBJ2-3, with TRBD2 as a possible D gene (5 bases). Trimming pared 2 bases from V and 0 bases from J, leaving 12 bases between. Germline-derived CDR1 and CDR2 are SGHVS and FQNEAQ. This CDR3 is built from 16 residues. The chain's CDR3 is CASSLSYSVSTDTQYF. The DNA of the CDR3 is TGTGCCAGCAGCTTATCTTATAGCGTGAGCACAGATACGCAGTATTTT.